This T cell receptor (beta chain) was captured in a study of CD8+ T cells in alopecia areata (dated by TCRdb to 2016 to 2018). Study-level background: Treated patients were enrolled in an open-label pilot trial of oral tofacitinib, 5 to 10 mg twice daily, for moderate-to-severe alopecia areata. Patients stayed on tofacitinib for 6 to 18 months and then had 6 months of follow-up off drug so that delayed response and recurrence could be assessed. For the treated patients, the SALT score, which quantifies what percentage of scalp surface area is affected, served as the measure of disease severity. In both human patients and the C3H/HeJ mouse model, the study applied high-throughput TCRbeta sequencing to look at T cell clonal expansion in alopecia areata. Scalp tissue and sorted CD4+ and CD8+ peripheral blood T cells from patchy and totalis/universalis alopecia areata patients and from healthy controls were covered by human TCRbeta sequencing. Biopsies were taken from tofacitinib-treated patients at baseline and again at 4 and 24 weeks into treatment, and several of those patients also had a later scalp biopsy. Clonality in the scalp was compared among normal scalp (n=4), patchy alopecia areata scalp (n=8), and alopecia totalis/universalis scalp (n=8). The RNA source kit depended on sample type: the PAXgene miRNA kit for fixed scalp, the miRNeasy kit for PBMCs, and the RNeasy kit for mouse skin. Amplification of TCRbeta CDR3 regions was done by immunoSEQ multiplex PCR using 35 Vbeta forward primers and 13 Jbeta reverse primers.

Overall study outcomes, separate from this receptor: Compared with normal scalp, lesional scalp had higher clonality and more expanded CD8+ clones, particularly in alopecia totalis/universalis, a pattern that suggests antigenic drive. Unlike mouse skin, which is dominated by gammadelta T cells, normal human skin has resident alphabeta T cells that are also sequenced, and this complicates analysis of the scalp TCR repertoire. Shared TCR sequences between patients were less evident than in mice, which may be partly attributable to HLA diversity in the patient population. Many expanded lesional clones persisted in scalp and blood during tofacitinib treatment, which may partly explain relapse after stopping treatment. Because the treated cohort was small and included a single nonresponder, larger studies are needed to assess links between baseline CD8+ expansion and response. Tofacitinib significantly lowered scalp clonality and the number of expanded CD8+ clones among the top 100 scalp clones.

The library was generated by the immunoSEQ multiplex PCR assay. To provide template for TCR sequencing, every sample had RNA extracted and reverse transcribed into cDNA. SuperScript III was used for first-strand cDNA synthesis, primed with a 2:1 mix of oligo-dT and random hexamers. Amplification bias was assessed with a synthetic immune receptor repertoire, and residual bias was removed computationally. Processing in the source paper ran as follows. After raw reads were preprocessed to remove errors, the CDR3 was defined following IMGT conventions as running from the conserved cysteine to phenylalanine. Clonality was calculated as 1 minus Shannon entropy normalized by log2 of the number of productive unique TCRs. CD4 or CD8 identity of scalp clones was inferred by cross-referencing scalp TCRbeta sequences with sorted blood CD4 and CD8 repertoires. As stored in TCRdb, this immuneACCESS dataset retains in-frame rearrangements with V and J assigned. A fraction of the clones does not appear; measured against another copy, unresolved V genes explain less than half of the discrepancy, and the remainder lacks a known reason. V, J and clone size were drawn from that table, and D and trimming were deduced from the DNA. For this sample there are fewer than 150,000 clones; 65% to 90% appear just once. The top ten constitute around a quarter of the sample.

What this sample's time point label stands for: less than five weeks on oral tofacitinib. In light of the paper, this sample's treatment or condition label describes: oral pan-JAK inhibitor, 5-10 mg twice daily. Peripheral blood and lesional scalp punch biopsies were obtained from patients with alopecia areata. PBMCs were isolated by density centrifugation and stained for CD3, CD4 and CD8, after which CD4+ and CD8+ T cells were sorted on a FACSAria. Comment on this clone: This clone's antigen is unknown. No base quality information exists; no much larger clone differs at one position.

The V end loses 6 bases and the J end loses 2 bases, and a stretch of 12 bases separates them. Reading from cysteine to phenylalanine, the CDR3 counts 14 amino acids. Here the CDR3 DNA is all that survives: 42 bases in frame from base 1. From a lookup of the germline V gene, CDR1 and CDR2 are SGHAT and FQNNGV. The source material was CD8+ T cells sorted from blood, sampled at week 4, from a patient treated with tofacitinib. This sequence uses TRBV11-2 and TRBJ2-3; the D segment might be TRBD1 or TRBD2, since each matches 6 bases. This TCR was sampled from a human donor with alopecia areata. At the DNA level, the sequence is TGTGCCAGCAGAGGAGGGGGATTCACAGATACGCAGTATTTT. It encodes CASRGGGFTDTQYF. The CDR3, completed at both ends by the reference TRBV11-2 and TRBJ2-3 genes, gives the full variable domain EAGVAQSPRYKIIEKRQSVAFWCNPISGHATLYWYQQILGQGPKLLIQFQNNGVVDDSQLPKDRFSAERLKGVDSTLKIQPAKLEDSAVYLCASRGGGFTDTQYFGPGTRLTVL.